Below are 5 T cell receptor beta chains sequenced from a single sample in a study of human thymus T cells. It was from resections taken during corrective heart surgery that the thymus tissue came. The repertoire was sequenced with immunoSEQ multiplex PCR; TCRdb's copy has only in-frame clones and lacks some. The profile shows about 130,000 clones, 90% to 95% of them singletons. The sequenced material came from thymus tissue. All receptors come from a boy in the first two years of life with a congenital heart defect but otherwise immunologically healthy.

CDR3 in amino acids: CASTLGHPHGAEAFF. CDR3 DNA: TGTGCCAGCACCCTAGGACACCCCCATGGCGCTGAAGCTTTCTTT. The chain uses TRBV28 and TRBJ1-1, with D possibly matching TRBD1 (5 bases). Germline CDR1 and CDR2: MDHEN and SYDVKM. V lost 7 bases, J lost 6 bases, and 21 bases lay in between. This CDR3 contains 15 residues. The full variable domain, with the rest looked up from reference TRBV28 and TRBJ1-1, is DVKVTQSSRYLVKRTGEKVFLECVQDMDHENMFWYRQDPGLGLRLIYFSYDVKMKEKGDIPEGYSVSREKKERFSLILESASTNQTSMYLCASTLGHPHGAEAFFGQGTRLTVV.

The chain is built from TRBV5-5 and TRBJ1-2, with D hard to call. The germline V gene encodes CDR1 SGHKS and CDR2 YYEKEE (reference sequence). The CDR3 is 12 residues long. V lost 0 bases and J 4 bases, leaving 4 bases between the germline ends. CDR3 nucleotides: TGTGCCAGCAGCTTGGACGGCTATGGCTACACCTTC. It translates to CASSLDGYGYTF.

The chain recombines TRBV25-1 with TRBJ2-7, with 7 bases that match TRBD1. Per germline, CDR1 MGHDK and CDR2 SYGVNS. V lost 3 bases to trimming and J lost 1 base; unmatched junction nucleotides: 12. This CDR3 contains 17 residues. CDR3 sequence reads: CASSDREGVTGSYEQYF. CDR3 sequence (DNA): TGTGCCAGCAGTGATCGAGAGGGGGTGACAGGGTCCTACGAGCAGTACTTC.

The gene calls are TRBV15 and TRBJ1-2; the D is unclear. V lost 1 base and J 7 bases, leaving 25 bases between the germline ends. This CDR3 contains 18 residues. Germline V CDR1 and CDR2: LNHNV, YYDKDF (reference sequence). The chain's CDR3 is CATSRALERSTPGCGYTF. The CDR3 nucleotides are TGTGCCACCAGCAGAGCCCTTGAGAGGAGCACACCGGGCTGTGGCTACACCTTC.

The chain is built from TRBV14 and TRBJ2-3, with 8 positions matching TRBD2. The V gene's germline CDR1 is SGHDN and CDR2 FVKESK. The CDR3 has 15 amino acids. V trimming: 1 base; J trimming: 6 bases; junction bases outside the gene matches: 6. The CDR3: CASSQARGGPDTQYF. Here the CDR3 DNA reads TGTGCCAGCAGCCAAGCTCGGGGGGGCCCTGATACGCAGTATTTT.